The clone carrying this TCR beta chain was detected ten times or more. No antigen is known for it. The CDR3 length is 12 residues. Germline V gene data show CDR1 as SGHRS and CDR2 as YFSETQ. V was trimmed by 0 bases and J by 3 bases, leaving 4 bases between them. It was 5'RACE with constant-segment primers that produced the TCR alpha and TCR beta cDNA libraries, which carried sample barcodes and UMIs. TCRdb itself ran the 5' RACE reads through MiXCR, one entry per CDR3 protein. The sample shows some 300,000 distinct CDR3 sequences, 20% of them seen only once. The sample is drawn from a study of T-cell memory formation after mild COVID-19. Study in general: There were largely donor-specific TCR clusters.

The study's findings and limits: Memory sampled before infection contained some responding clones, suggesting cross-reactive memory joined.

Sample: PBMCs or a T cell subset sorted from them (not recorded which). The chain is built from TRBV5-1 and TRBJ2-7; unclear D gene. The origin of this receptor is a man between 18 and 29 years old who had mild COVID-19 (a few samples of this study predate the infection). Cell type and time point are not known. CDR3 DNA sequence: TGCGCCAGCAGCTTGGAGGGCTACGAGCAGTACTTC. Translating gives CASSLEGYEQYF.